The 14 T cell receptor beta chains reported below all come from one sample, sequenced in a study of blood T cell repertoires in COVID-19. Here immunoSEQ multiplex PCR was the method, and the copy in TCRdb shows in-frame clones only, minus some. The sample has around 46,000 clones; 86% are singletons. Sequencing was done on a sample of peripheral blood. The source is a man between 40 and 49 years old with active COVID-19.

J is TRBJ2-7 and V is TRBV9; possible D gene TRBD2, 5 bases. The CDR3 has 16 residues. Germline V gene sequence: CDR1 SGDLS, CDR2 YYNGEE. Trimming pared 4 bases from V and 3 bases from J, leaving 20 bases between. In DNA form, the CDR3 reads TGTGCCAGCAGCCCCCCCGGCGGGTCCCACTTCTACGAGCAGTACTTC. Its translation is CASSPPGGSHFYEQYF.

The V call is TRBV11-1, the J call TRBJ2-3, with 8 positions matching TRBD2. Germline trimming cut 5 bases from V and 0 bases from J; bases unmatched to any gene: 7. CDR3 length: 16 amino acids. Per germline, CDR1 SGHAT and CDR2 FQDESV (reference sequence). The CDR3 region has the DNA TGTGCCAGCAGCGGGCTACTAGCGGATAGCACAGATACGCAGTATTTT. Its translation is CASSGLLADSTDTQYF.

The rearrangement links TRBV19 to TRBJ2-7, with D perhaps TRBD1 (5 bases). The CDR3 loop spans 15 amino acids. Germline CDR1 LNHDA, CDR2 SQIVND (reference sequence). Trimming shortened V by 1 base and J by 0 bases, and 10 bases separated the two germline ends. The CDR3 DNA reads TGTGCCAGTAGTATAGTTGACAGTGACTCCTACGAGCAGTACTTC. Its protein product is CASSIVDSDSYEQYF.

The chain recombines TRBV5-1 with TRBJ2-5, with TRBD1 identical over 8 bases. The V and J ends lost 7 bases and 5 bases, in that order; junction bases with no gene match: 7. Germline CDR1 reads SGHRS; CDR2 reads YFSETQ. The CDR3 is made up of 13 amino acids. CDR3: CASSDRGGETQYF. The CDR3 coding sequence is TGCGCCAGCTCCGACAGGGGCGGGGAGACCCAGTACTTC. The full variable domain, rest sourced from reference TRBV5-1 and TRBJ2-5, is KAGVTQTPRYLIKTRGQQVTLSCSPISGHRSVSWYQQTPGQGLQFLFEYFSETQRNKGNFPGRFSGRQFSNSRSEMNVSTLELGDSALYLCASSDRGGETQYFGPGTRLLVL.

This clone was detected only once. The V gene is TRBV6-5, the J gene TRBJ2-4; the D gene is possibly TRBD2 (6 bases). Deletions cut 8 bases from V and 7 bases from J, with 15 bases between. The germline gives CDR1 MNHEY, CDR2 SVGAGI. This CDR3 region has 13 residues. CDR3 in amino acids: CASSGDAGNIQYF. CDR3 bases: TGTGCCAGCTCGGGGGACGCGGGGAACATTCAGTACTTC.

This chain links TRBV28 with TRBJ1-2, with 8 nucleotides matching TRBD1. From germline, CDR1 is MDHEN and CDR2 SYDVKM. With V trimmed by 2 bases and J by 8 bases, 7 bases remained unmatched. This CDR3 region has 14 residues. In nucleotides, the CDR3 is TGTGCCAGCAGTTTAATCCGGACAGGGTCGGGCTACACCTTC. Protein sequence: CASSLIRTGSGYTF.

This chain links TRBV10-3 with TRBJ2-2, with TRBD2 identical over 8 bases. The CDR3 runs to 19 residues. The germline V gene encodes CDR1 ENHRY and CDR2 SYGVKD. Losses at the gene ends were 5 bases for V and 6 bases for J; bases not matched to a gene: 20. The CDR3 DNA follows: TGTGCCATCAGTTTGACCAAGGGAGCGGGAGAAAGAGGGGCCGGGGAGCTGTTTTTT. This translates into CAISLTKGAGERGAGELFF.

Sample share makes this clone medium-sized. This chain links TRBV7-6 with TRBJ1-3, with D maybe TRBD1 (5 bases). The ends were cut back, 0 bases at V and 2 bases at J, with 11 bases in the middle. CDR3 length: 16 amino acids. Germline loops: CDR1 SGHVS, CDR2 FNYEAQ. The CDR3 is CASSLAGGSPGNTIYF. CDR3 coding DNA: TGTGCCAGCAGCTTAGCCGGGGGTTCGCCTGGAAACACCATATATTTT.

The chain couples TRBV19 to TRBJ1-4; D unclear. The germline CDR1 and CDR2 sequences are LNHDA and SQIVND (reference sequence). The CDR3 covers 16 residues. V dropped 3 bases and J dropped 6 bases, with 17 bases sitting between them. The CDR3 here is CASSIHRGNRHEKLFF. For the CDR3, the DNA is TGTGCCAGTAGTATTCATCGGGGAAATCGGCATGAAAAACTGTTTTTT.

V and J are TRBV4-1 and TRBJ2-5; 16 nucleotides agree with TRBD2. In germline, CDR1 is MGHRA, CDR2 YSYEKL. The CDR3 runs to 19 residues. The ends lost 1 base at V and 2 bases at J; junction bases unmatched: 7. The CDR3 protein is CASSQAAGTSGRAQETQYF. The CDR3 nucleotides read TGCGCCAGCAGCCAAGCTGCCGGGACTAGCGGGAGGGCACAAGAGACCCAGTACTTC.

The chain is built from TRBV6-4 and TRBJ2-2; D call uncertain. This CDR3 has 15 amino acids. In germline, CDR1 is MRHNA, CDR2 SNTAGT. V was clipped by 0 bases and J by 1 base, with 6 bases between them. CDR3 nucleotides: TGTGCCAGCAGTGACTCAGCCTGGAACACCGGGGAGCTGTTTTTT. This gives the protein CASSDSAWNTGELFF.

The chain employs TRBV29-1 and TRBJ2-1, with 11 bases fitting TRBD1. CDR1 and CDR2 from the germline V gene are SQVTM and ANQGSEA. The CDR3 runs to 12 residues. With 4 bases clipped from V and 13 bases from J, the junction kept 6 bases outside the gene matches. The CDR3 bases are TGCAGCGTTGGGACAGGGGGCAACATCCAGTTCTTC. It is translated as CSVGTGGNIQFF.

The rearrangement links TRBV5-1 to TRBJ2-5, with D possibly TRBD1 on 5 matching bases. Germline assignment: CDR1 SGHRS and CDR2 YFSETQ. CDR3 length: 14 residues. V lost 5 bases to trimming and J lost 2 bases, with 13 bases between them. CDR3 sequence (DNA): TGCGCCAGCAGTGGGGCAGCGAGACAAGAGACCCAGTACTTC. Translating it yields CASSGAARQETQYF.

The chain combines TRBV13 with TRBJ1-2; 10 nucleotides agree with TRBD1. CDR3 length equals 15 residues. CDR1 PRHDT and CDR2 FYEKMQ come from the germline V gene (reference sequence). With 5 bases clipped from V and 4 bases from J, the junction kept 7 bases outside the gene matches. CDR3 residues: CASSPKGTGVYGYTF. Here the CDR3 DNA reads TGTGCCAGCAGCCCTAAAGGGACAGGGGTCTATGGCTACACCTTC.